These T cell receptor beta chains were read from a single sample in a study of T cell responses to AZD1222 COVID-19 vaccine. Profiled with immunoSEQ multiplex PCR; TCRdb holds only in-frame clones, not every one. The sample has more than 110,000 clones; roughly 88% are singletons. The material was peripheral blood, obtained on day 0 of AZD1222 vaccination. All receptors derive from an adult in good health. Each CDR3 is given with its conserved first and last residue. The D gene is left open where the match is weak. Size values are once, few and many counts, or a class for expanded clones, and some rows have none.

j_gene: TRBJ2-3
d_gene: .
v_gene: TRBV6-5
abundance: .
CDR3nt: TGTGCCAGCAGTTACCCAGGCCTGGATACGCAGTATTTT
CDR3aa: CASSYPGLDTQYF

j_gene: TRBJ1-2
d_gene: .
v_gene: TRBV7-9
abundance: many
CDR3nt: TGTGCCAGCAGCTTAGACATTCAGGGTTACACCTTC
CDR3aa: CASSLDIQGYTF

j_gene: TRBJ1-1
d_gene: .
v_gene: TRBV28
abundance: .
CDR3nt: TGTGCCAGCAGTTTAAGGCCGGTGGGGTCGAGAAAAGCTTTCTTT
CDR3aa: CASSLRPVGSRKAFF

j_gene: TRBJ1-6
d_gene: .
v_gene: TRBV6-5
abundance: .
CDR3nt: TGTGCCAGCAGTTACTCGACGGGGCCCAATTCACCCCTCCACTTT
CDR3aa: CASSYSTGPNSPLHF

j_gene: TRBJ1-2
d_gene: .
v_gene: TRBV6-2/TRBV6-3
abundance: once
CDR3nt: TGTGCCAGCAGTTATGGGGGCTTAAGTGTGAAGAGTGGCTACACCTTC
CDR3aa: CASSYGGLSVKSGYTF

j_gene: TRBJ1-1
d_gene: .
v_gene: TRBV5-1
abundance: .
CDR3nt: TGCGCCAGCAGCTTTCAAGTAGGGGGAACCACTGAAGCTTTCTTT
CDR3aa: CASSFQVGGTTEAFF

j_gene: TRBJ2-5
d_gene: .
v_gene: TRBV18
abundance: .
CDR3nt: TGTGCCAGCTCACAAAATCGGGGGCACGAGACCCAGTACTTC
CDR3aa: CASSQNRGHETQYF

j_gene: TRBJ1-4
d_gene: .
v_gene: TRBV12-3/TRBV12-4
abundance: .
CDR3nt: TGTGCCAGCAGTTTCTCGAGGGAAAAACTGTTTTTT
CDR3aa: CASSFSREKLFF

j_gene: TRBJ1-4
d_gene: .
v_gene: TRBV19
abundance: .
CDR3nt: TGTGCCAGTAGATCGACGGCGACAGGCGTGAATGAAAAACTGTTTTTT
CDR3aa: CASRSTATGVNEKLFF

j_gene: TRBJ2-2
d_gene: .
v_gene: TRBV15
abundance: once
CDR3nt: TGTGCCACCAGCCTACGAAAATATCCCATCACCGGGGAGCTGTTTTTT
CDR3aa: CATSLRKYPITGELFF

j_gene: TRBJ2-7
d_gene: .
v_gene: TRBV7-9
abundance: .
CDR3nt: TGTGCCAGCAGCGTGCAGAATTCCGAGCAGTACTTC
CDR3aa: CASSVQNSEQYF

j_gene: TRBJ1-1
d_gene: .
v_gene: TRBV5-1
abundance: .
CDR3nt: TGCGCCAGCGGCCTGGTGGGGAACACTGAAGCTTTCTTT
CDR3aa: CASGLVGNTEAFF

j_gene: TRBJ1-1
d_gene: TRBD1
v_gene: TRBV28
abundance: few
CDR3nt: TGTGCCAGCAGTTTGGGGACAGGGATAAGCACTGAAGCTTTCTTT
CDR3aa: CASSLGTGISTEAFF

j_gene: TRBJ1-5
d_gene: .
v_gene: TRBV20-1
abundance: .
CDR3nt: TGCAGTGCTAGTCAAGGGGTCGGGCAGCCCCAGCATTTT
CDR3aa: CSASQGVGQPQHF

j_gene: TRBJ1-1
d_gene: .
v_gene: TRBV19
abundance: .
CDR3nt: TGTGCCAGTAGTACTATCTCAGACTTCAACACTGAAGCTTTCTTT
CDR3aa: CASSTISDFNTEAFF

j_gene: TRBJ1-1
d_gene: .
v_gene: TRBV7-9
abundance: few
CDR3nt: TGTGCCAGCAGCCCGGTGCAAGGGATGAACACTGAAGCTTTCTTT
CDR3aa: CASSPVQGMNTEAFF

j_gene: TRBJ2-7
d_gene: .
v_gene: TRBV19
abundance: .
CDR3nt: TGTGCCAGTAGTATCCGCAGAGCGAACCCCTACGAGCAGTACTTC
CDR3aa: CASSIRRANPYEQYF

j_gene: TRBJ2-7
d_gene: .
v_gene: TRBV21-1
abundance: .
CDR3nt: TGTGCCAGCAGCAGAGCCTCCTTGGAGCAGTACTTC
CDR3aa: CASSRASLEQYF

j_gene: TRBJ2-2
d_gene: .
v_gene: TRBV19
abundance: .
CDR3nt: TGTGCCAGTAGTGTTGGGACAACGAACACCGGGGAGCTGTTTTTT
CDR3aa: CASSVGTTNTGELFF

j_gene: TRBJ1-2
d_gene: .
v_gene: TRBV29-1
abundance: .
CDR3nt: TGCAGCGTGCCCGGGAACTCTGAGGTGGGCTACACCTTC
CDR3aa: CSVPGNSEVGYTF

j_gene: TRBJ1-2
d_gene: .
v_gene: TRBV6-1
abundance: .
CDR3nt: TGTGCCAGCAGTGAGAAGGCAGGTAATAACTATGGCTACACCTTC
CDR3aa: CASSEKAGNNYGYTF

j_gene: TRBJ2-7
d_gene: TRBD1
v_gene: TRBV5-1
abundance: .
CDR3nt: TGCGCCAGCAGCTCCTATGGGACAGGGTTCTACGAGCAGTACTTC
CDR3aa: CASSSYGTGFYEQYF

j_gene: TRBJ2-3
d_gene: .
v_gene: TRBV11-3
abundance: .
CDR3nt: TGTGCCAGCAGCAGAGACAGCTCCCGAAGCACAGATACGCAGTATTTT
CDR3aa: CASSRDSSRSTDTQYF

j_gene: TRBJ1-1
d_gene: .
v_gene: TRBV7-9
abundance: .
CDR3nt: TGTGCCAGCACCGGGACACAGGGAGCTTTCTTT
CDR3aa: CASTGTQGAFF

j_gene: TRBJ2-5
d_gene: .
v_gene: TRBV7-2
abundance: .
CDR3nt: TGTGCCAGCAGCCCCTCGGGGAGGGGGCCCCAGTACTTC
CDR3aa: CASSPSGRGPQYF

j_gene: TRBJ2-7
d_gene: .
v_gene: TRBV5-6
abundance: .
CDR3nt: TGTGCCAGCAGCTTGGCTCTCAGCTACTACGAGCAGTACTTC
CDR3aa: CASSLALSYYEQYF

j_gene: TRBJ1-4
d_gene: TRBD1
v_gene: TRBV7-2
abundance: .
CDR3nt: TGTGCCAGCAGCATTGACAGGGGGGAAAAACTGTTTTTT
CDR3aa: CASSIDRGEKLFF

j_gene: TRBJ1-4
d_gene: .
v_gene: TRBV6-5
abundance: few
CDR3nt: TGTGCCAGCAGCGTTGTTTCCACTAATGAAAAACTGTTTTTT
CDR3aa: CASSVVSTNEKLFF

j_gene: TRBJ1-5
d_gene: .
v_gene: TRBV14
abundance: .
CDR3nt: TGTGCCAGCAGCCCCCTCGGGGAAACTCAGCCCCAGCATTTT
CDR3aa: CASSPLGETQPQHF

j_gene: TRBJ2-5
d_gene: .
v_gene: TRBV6-5
abundance: .
CDR3nt: TGTGCCAGCAGATCACCGTACCAAGAGACCCAGTACTTC
CDR3aa: CASRSPYQETQYF

j_gene: TRBJ2-7
d_gene: .
v_gene: TRBV29-1
abundance: .
CDR3nt: TGCAGCTCCCGGACAGATTCCTACGAGCAGTACTTC
CDR3aa: CSSRTDSYEQYF

j_gene: TRBJ2-3
d_gene: TRBD1
v_gene: TRBV19
abundance: .
CDR3nt: TGTGCCAGTCTGCCGGGACAGTCAACCACAGATACGCAGTATTTT
CDR3aa: CASLPGQSTTDTQYF

j_gene: TRBJ1-3
d_gene: .
v_gene: TRBV19
abundance: .
CDR3nt: TGTGCCAGTGGGGGATCTGGAAACACCATATATTTT
CDR3aa: CASGGSGNTIYF

j_gene: TRBJ1-1
d_gene: .
v_gene: TRBV10-1
abundance: .
CDR3nt: TGCGCCAGCAGTGAGAGGGGTTCGGACACTGAAGCTTTCTTT
CDR3aa: CASSERGSDTEAFF

j_gene: TRBJ2-5
d_gene: TRBD2
v_gene: TRBV3-1/TRBV3-2
abundance: .
CDR3nt: TGTGCCAGCAGCCTTCGGACTAGCGGGGGGGTAAAGACCCAGTACTTC
CDR3aa: CASSLRTSGGVKTQYF

j_gene: TRBJ2-1
d_gene: .
v_gene: TRBV12-3/TRBV12-4
abundance: once
CDR3nt: TGTGCCAGCACCTTGGGACCGGCCAATGAGCAGTTCTTC
CDR3aa: CASTLGPANEQFF

j_gene: TRBJ2-7
d_gene: TRBD2
v_gene: TRBV3-1/TRBV3-2
abundance: .
CDR3nt: TGTGCCAGCAGCCCAGCGGGGCTAACCTACGAGCAGTACTTC
CDR3aa: CASSPAGLTYEQYF

j_gene: TRBJ2-1
d_gene: TRBD2
v_gene: TRBV11-2
abundance: .
CDR3nt: TGTGCCAGTACTCGACTAGCGGGAGAGGGCGAGCAGTTCTTC
CDR3aa: CASTRLAGEGEQFF

j_gene: TRBJ1-5
d_gene: TRBD1
v_gene: TRBV19
abundance: few
CDR3nt: TGTGCCAGCAAACAGGGGGATCAGCCCCAGCATTTT
CDR3aa: CASKQGDQPQHF

j_gene: TRBJ1-2
d_gene: .
v_gene: TRBV12-3/TRBV12-4
abundance: .
CDR3nt: TGTGCCAGCAGTTTAGCTTCAAATGGCTACACCTTC
CDR3aa: CASSLASNGYTF

j_gene: TRBJ1-6
d_gene: .
v_gene: TRBV30
abundance: .
CDR3nt: TGTGCCTGGAGTGTCTTCGGGACGGATCTTAATTCACCCCTCCACTTT
CDR3aa: CAWSVFGTDLNSPLHF

j_gene: TRBJ2-3
d_gene: .
v_gene: TRBV5-1
abundance: .
CDR3nt: TGCGCCAGCAGCTTGGTGTCTAGCTCCGATACGCAGTATTTT
CDR3aa: CASSLVSSSDTQYF

j_gene: TRBJ2-7
d_gene: .
v_gene: TRBV6-5
abundance: once
CDR3nt: TGTGCCAGCAGTTACTCGACGTTCTACGAGCAGTACTTC
CDR3aa: CASSYSTFYEQYF

j_gene: TRBJ1-1
d_gene: .
v_gene: TRBV30
abundance: once
CDR3nt: TGTGCCTGGGACCGGGGAGGGCTGAACACTGAAGCTTTCTTT
CDR3aa: CAWDRGGLNTEAFF

j_gene: TRBJ2-2
d_gene: .
v_gene: TRBV6-5
abundance: .
CDR3nt: TGTGCCAGCAACGGACGGGGGGCGGTCGGGGAGCTGTTTTTT
CDR3aa: CASNGRGAVGELFF

j_gene: TRBJ2-1
d_gene: .
v_gene: TRBV3-1/TRBV3-2
abundance: .
CDR3nt: TGTGCCAGCAACCCGTTCACCGACAATGAGCAGTTCTTC
CDR3aa: CASNPFTDNEQFF

j_gene: TRBJ2-1
d_gene: .
v_gene: TRBV10-3
abundance: .
CDR3nt: TGTGCCATCAGTGAGTCATCCAATGAGCAGTTCTTC
CDR3aa: CAISESSNEQFF

j_gene: TRBJ1-1
d_gene: .
v_gene: TRBV11-2
abundance: .
CDR3nt: TGTGCCAGCAGCCCCGGACTAAATGAAGCTTTCTTT
CDR3aa: CASSPGLNEAFF

j_gene: TRBJ2-7
d_gene: .
v_gene: TRBV7-8
abundance: few
CDR3nt: TGTGCCAGCAGCTACCTCAGGACGGTGGTAAACGAGCAGTACTTC
CDR3aa: CASSYLRTVVNEQYF

j_gene: TRBJ2-1
d_gene: .
v_gene: TRBV11-3
abundance: .
CDR3nt: TGTGCCAGCAGCTTAAGGGGGTGGGATGAGCAGTTCTTC
CDR3aa: CASSLRGWDEQFF

j_gene: TRBJ2-5
d_gene: .
v_gene: TRBV3-1/TRBV3-2
abundance: .
CDR3nt: TGTGCCAGCAGCCAATACCTCCAAGAGACCCAGTACTTC
CDR3aa: CASSQYLQETQYF

j_gene: TRBJ2-6
d_gene: .
v_gene: TRBV30
abundance: .
CDR3nt: TGTGCCTGGAGTATCTCTGGGGCCAACGTCCTGACTTTC
CDR3aa: CAWSISGANVLTF

j_gene: TRBJ2-3
d_gene: .
v_gene: TRBV15
abundance: .
CDR3nt: TGTGCCACTGACCAGGGGTTCGGGGATACAGATACGCAGTATTTT
CDR3aa: CATDQGFGDTDTQYF

j_gene: TRBJ1-4
d_gene: TRBD1
v_gene: TRBV27
abundance: .
CDR3nt: TGTGCCAGCAGTTTATCGACCCAGGGGGCTTATGAAAAACTGTTTTTT
CDR3aa: CASSLSTQGAYEKLFF

j_gene: TRBJ2-3
d_gene: TRBD2
v_gene: TRBV6-5
abundance: .
CDR3nt: TGTGCCAGCAGTTTGGGGGGGTACACAGATACGCAGTATTTT
CDR3aa: CASSLGGYTDTQYF

j_gene: TRBJ2-1
d_gene: .
v_gene: TRBV13
abundance: .
CDR3nt: TGTGCCAGCAGGAGCCGGGACCTATCCTACAATGAGCAGTTCTTC
CDR3aa: CASRSRDLSYNEQFF

j_gene: TRBJ1-6
d_gene: .
v_gene: TRBV27
abundance: .
CDR3nt: TGTGCCAGCAGTTTATCCCCTGCCGGGAATTCACCCCTCCACTTT
CDR3aa: CASSLSPAGNSPLHF

j_gene: TRBJ2-2
d_gene: TRBD2
v_gene: TRBV11-2
abundance: once
CDR3nt: TGTGCCAGCACCTTGACTAGCGGGAGTGCCGGGGAGCTGTTTTTT
CDR3aa: CASTLTSGSAGELFF

j_gene: TRBJ2-1
d_gene: .
v_gene: TRBV3-1/TRBV3-2
abundance: .
CDR3nt: TGTGCCAGCAGCCAAGATTCGGAGCCCTACAATGAGCAGTTCTTC
CDR3aa: CASSQDSEPYNEQFF

j_gene: TRBJ2-7
d_gene: TRBD1
v_gene: TRBV14
abundance: .
CDR3nt: TGTGCCAGCAGCCACACAGGGGCCCGATCCTACGAGCAGTACTTC
CDR3aa: CASSHTGARSYEQYF